The table lists the clone carrying this T cell receptor (beta chain) with a few counts. Its antigen is unidentified. The sample is drawn from a study of T cell repertoires in cytomegalovirus infection. Study as a whole: In public TCR beta signatures, there were indications of both CMV infection and matching HLA type.

TCRdb used MiXCR to reprocess the reads, holding one entry per CDR3 protein. Counted here are about 110,000 distinct CDR3 sequences, around 9.1% occurring once; the ten biggest clones make up 25% to 40%. The germline gives CDR1 MGHRA, CDR2 YSYEKL. V lost 5 bases to trimming and J lost 1 base, with 14 bases between them. This CDR3 is 15 amino acids long. The V call is TRBV4-1, the J call TRBJ1-1; D perhaps matches TRBD1 (5 bases). The source is a human donor in good health (CMV status not recorded). Some clones in this sample may be carry-over from other donors' samples. Source material: PBMCs, sequenced either directly or after in vitro stimulation (not recorded which). The CDR3 bases are TGCGCCAGCAGCTTCGGGACGCAACAGAACACTGAAGCTTTCTTT. As protein: CASSFGTQQNTEAFF.